The source of this TCR beta chain is a study of blood T cell repertoires in COVID-19. Study at large: The samples span acute and convalescent COVID-19 from the United States, Italy and Spain. PBMCs, B-cell-depleted T cells, or T cells provided the cDNA or gDNA that made up the material.

This CDR3 has 12 amino acids. Trimming left V 4 bases short and J 6 bases short, with 10 bases between. Germline V gene data show CDR1 as SGHNT and CDR2 as YYREEE (reference sequence). Under the authors' procedure: Estimates of nucleated cell counts were drawn from the amplification of reference gene primers. TCRdb keeps only in-frame clones here, not all; method: immunoSEQ multiplex PCR. V and J calls and clone size come straight from that table; D and trimming were deduced from the DNA. The sample comprises about 230,000 clones, around four fifths of which are singletons, and 2.6% rests with the top ten.

The sequenced material came from peripheral blood. This sequence was found in a woman aged 70 to 79 with active or convalescent COVID-19. The chain links TRBV5-4 to TRBJ1-1, with D uncertain. CDR3 DNA sequence: TGTGCCAGCAGCCAGAAGGCGGCTGAAGCTTTCTTT. This codes for CASSQKAAEAFF.